The clone carrying this T cell receptor beta chain was observed a handful of times. The antigen is not known. The data were obtained in a study of blood T cells in healthy people across ages. V dropped 7 bases and J dropped 3; count of bases not matched to a gene: 4. The length of the CDR3 is 15 residues. Germline loops: CDR1 WSHSY, CDR2 SAAADI. A second roughly 7 to 12 cycle PCR used barcoded and J-beta primers. Each TCR beta cDNA got a 12-nucleotide random molecular identifier. From the 5' RACE reads, TCRdb called clonotypes with MiXCR, one entry per CDR3 protein. The sample has 1.6 million or so distinct CDR3 sequences, 34% seen once. A minimum of 6 million PBMCs was isolated per sample. Study findings and constraints: When set beside aged donors, long-lived donors presented more naive CD4+ cells and higher diversity. Strongly correlated with naive T cell percentage was TCR beta diversity.

The origin of this receptor is a woman between 25 and 40 years old in good health. The material sequenced was blood. The J gene is TRBJ2-7, the V gene TRBV10-2, with 15 nucleotides matching TRBD2. CDR3 DNA: TGCGCCAGCACGGGACTAGCGGGAGGTAACTACGAGCAGTACTTC. Its translation: CASTGLAGGNYEQYF.